These T cell receptor beta chains were read from a single sample in a study of T cell responses to AZD1222 COVID-19 vaccine. TCRdb's copy holds only in-frame clones and misses some; the assay was immunoSEQ multiplex PCR. This table holds under 170,000 clones, 80% to 95% found once. The specimen comprised peripheral blood, sampled 28 days after the second AZD1222 dose. These receptors originate from an adult who received the AZD1222 COVID-19 vaccine. Both conserved end residues are part of each CDR3. D genes are given only for firm matches. Not all rows give a size; the values are once, few, many and, for expanded clones, a class.

CDR3 length	V gene	clone size	J gene	D gene	CDR3 DNA	CDR3 protein
15	TRBV9	NA	TRBJ1-1	NA	TGTGCCAGCAGCCTGAGGGGGGCAGGGGAGCTTGAAGCTTTCTTT	CASSLRGAGELEAFF
15	TRBV19	once	TRBJ1-1	TRBD1	TGTGCCAGTAGTAGAAACAGGGGTCGGGGCACTGAAGCTTTCTTT	CASSRNRGRGTEAFF
13	TRBV6-5	NA	TRBJ1-2	NA	TGTGCCAGCAGCCGGCAGGTTGGGTATGGCTACACCTTC	CASSRQVGYGYTF
13	TRBV12-3/TRBV12-4	NA	TRBJ2-7	NA	TGTGCCAGCACAGGGCTTTCATCCTACGAGCAGTACTTC	CASTGLSSYEQYF
14	TRBV19	once	TRBJ1-2	NA	TGTGCCAGTAGGGGTAGGGACCTTAACTATGGCTACACCTTC	CASRGRDLNYGYTF
17	TRBV5-1	once	TRBJ2-2	NA	TGCGCCAGCAGCCTCCCGGCGGAGGGTGATTATGCCGGGGAGCTGTTTTTT	CASSLPAEGDYAGELFF
13	TRBV6-1	NA	TRBJ2-7	NA	TGTGCCAGCAGTGAAGCGGTGACCTACGAGCAGTACTTC	CASSEAVTYEQYF
16	TRBV3-1/TRBV3-2	NA	TRBJ1-1	NA	TGTGCCAGCAGCCAAGATCTCGGGGGCGAGGCGCTTGAAGCTTTCTTT	CASSQDLGGEALEAFF
18	TRBV5-1	NA	TRBJ2-7	TRBD2	TGCGCCAGCAGCTTGGGGTTTCGGGAGGGGAGGGGGTATTACGAGCAGTACTTC	CASSLGFREGRGYYEQYF
15	TRBV6-2/TRBV6-3	few	TRBJ2-1	NA	TGTGCCAGCAGTATGACACATCTTGAGCTTAATGAGCAGTTCTTC	CASSMTHLELNEQFF
15	TRBV2	NA	TRBJ2-1	TRBD1	TGTGCCAGCAGAGGGAGGACAGGGTCCTACAATGAGCAGTTCTTC	CASRGRTGSYNEQFF
17	TRBV28	NA	TRBJ2-1	TRBD2	TGTGCCAGCAGTCGATCCTTTACAGCGGGAGGCGCCAATGAGCAGTTCTTC	CASSRSFTAGGANEQFF
22	TRBV4-2	NA	TRBJ2-1	TRBD2	TGTGCCAGCAGCCAAAGAGGCCTAGGTGAGGTAGCGGGATGGGGCTCCTACAATGAGCAGTTCTTC	CASSQRGLGEVAGWGSYNEQFF
14	TRBV19	NA	TRBJ1-3	NA	TGTGCCAGTACCCCGGTGGGCTCTGGAAACACCATATATTTT	CASTPVGSGNTIYF
14	TRBV29-1	few	TRBJ1-2	TRBD1	TGCAGCGTGCCGGGACAGGTTGGGGTCTTCGGCTACACCTTC	CSVPGQVGVFGYTF
12	TRBV6-5	NA	TRBJ1-2	NA	TGTGCCAGCCAGGGCCACGGCTATGGCTACACCTTC	CASQGHGYGYTF
16	TRBV4-1	NA	TRBJ2-7	TRBD1	TGCGCCAGCAGCCAAGTGGTATCAGGGGGAACCTACGAGCAGTACTTC	CASSQVVSGGTYEQYF
16	TRBV4-3	NA	TRBJ2-1	NA	TGCGCCAGCAGCCAAGAGGGAGTAGGGCCATGGGGTGAGCAGTTCTTC	CASSQEGVGPWGEQFF
16	TRBV7-9	NA	TRBJ2-1	TRBD1	TGTGCCAGCAGCGGCTTCACAGGGGACTCCTACAATGAGCAGTTCTTC	CASSGFTGDSYNEQFF
15	TRBV10-3	NA	TRBJ1-1	NA	TGTGCCATCAGTGAAAGACAGGATTGGAACACTGAAGCTTTCTTT	CAISERQDWNTEAFF
17	TRBV6-2/TRBV6-3	once	TRBJ2-5	TRBD2	TGTGCCAGCAGCCTCCGTACCCAGCGGGGGAACTTTGGGACCCAGTACTTC	CASSLRTQRGNFGTQYF
12	TRBV7-8	NA	TRBJ1-2	NA	TGTGCCAGCAGCCCTCGGGACTATGGCTACACCTTC	CASSPRDYGYTF
17	TRBV7-2	few	TRBJ1-3	NA	TGTGCCAGCAGCGATAGCTCGTTGGCAGGGAAAGGAAACACCATATATTTT	CASSDSSLAGKGNTIYF
14	TRBV18	NA	TRBJ1-4	TRBD1	TGTGCCAGCTCCTCCGGGACAGCTAATGAAAAACTGTTTTTT	CASSSGTANEKLFF
13	TRBV25-1	NA	TRBJ1-2	NA	TGTGCCAGCACCGGCACAGGAGGCTATGGCTACACCTTC	CASTGTGGYGYTF
13	TRBV25-1	NA	TRBJ1-6	NA	TGTGCCAGCAGTGCTGCAGGGGATTCACCCCTCCACTTT	CASSAAGDSPLHF
14	TRBV30	NA	TRBJ2-7	NA	TGTGCCTGGAGTGTATGGAGCGGAACCTACGAGCAGTACTTC	CAWSVWSGTYEQYF
15	TRBV30	few	TRBJ2-1	TRBD2	TGTGCCTGGAGTGTAGGTTCGGGAGGGGTAAGGGAGCAGTTCTTC	CAWSVGSGGVREQFF
14	TRBV3-1/TRBV3-2	once	TRBJ1-5	NA	TGTGCCAGCAGCCAAGGGGACTTTAAACAGCCCCAGCATTTT	CASSQGDFKQPQHF
15	TRBV11-2	NA	TRBJ2-7	NA	TGTGCCAGCAGCTTCGTGGATGGTCCGGGCTACGAGCAGTACTTC	CASSFVDGPGYEQYF
15	TRBV3-1/TRBV3-2	NA	TRBJ1-5	NA	TGTGCCAGCAGCCAAGAGAGTAGAGGGTCCGGGCCCCAGCATTTT	CASSQESRGSGPQHF
14	TRBV27	NA	TRBJ1-5	NA	TGTGCCAGCAGTTTAGGGTTAAGCAATCAGCCCCAGCATTTT	CASSLGLSNQPQHF
18	TRBV27	NA	TRBJ2-6	TRBD1	TGTGCCAGCAGTGAGTGGACAGGGGTGCCCTCTGGGGCCAACGTCCTGACTTTC	CASSEWTGVPSGANVLTF
14	TRBV6-5	NA	TRBJ2-7	NA	TGTGCCAGCAGTTTAACAGGATTATCCTACGAGCAGTACTTC	CASSLTGLSYEQYF
12	TRBV19	NA	TRBJ2-7	NA	TGTGCCAGTAGTAACGGAGCCTACGAGCAGTACTTC	CASSNGAYEQYF
14	TRBV27	once	TRBJ2-7	TRBD2	TGTGCCAGCAGCCTCGGGACTAGCGGGAACGAGCAGTACTTC	CASSLGTSGNEQYF
13	TRBV3-1/TRBV3-2	NA	TRBJ1-5	NA	TGTGCCAGCAGCCAATCCACGGGGGGCCCCCAGCATTTT	CASSQSTGGPQHF
13	TRBV7-2	NA	TRBJ2-5	NA	TGTGCCAGCAGCTTATTGGTTCAAGAGACCCAGTACTTC	CASSLLVQETQYF
16	TRBV29-1	NA	TRBJ1-3	TRBD1	TGCAGCGTCGAAGGGACAGGACTAATCTCTGGAAACACCATATATTTT	CSVEGTGLISGNTIYF
16	TRBV18	few	TRBJ1-2	NA	TGTGCCAGCTCGCCGGGGCTGGGGCAGACGGGCTATGGCTACACCTTC	CASSPGLGQTGYGYTF
15	TRBV6-5	NA	TRBJ2-5	TRBD2	TGTGCCAGCACCGGACTAGCGGAAAATCAAGAGACCCAGTACTTC	CASTGLAENQETQYF
17	TRBV7-2	NA	TRBJ2-1	TRBD2	TGTGCCAGCAGCTTAGCCTTTCAGCGGGACTACTACAATGAGCAGTTCTTC	CASSLAFQRDYYNEQFF
14	TRBV28	NA	TRBJ2-7	TRBD2	TGTGCCAGCAGATCCACCGGGACTAGTGACGAGCAGTACTTC	CASRSTGTSDEQYF
17	TRBV7-6	once	TRBJ1-1	NA	TGTGCCAGCAGCTTAGGAACCGGGGCGGCTCGGACGGCTGAAGCTTTCTTT	CASSLGTGAARTAEAFF
15	TRBV24-1	NA	TRBJ2-1	NA	TGTGCCACCCGTTTTCCAGACGGTACCTACAATGAGCAGTTCTTC	CATRFPDGTYNEQFF
12	TRBV29-1	NA	TRBJ1-2	NA	TGCATGTGCGCGAGGGGTAACTATGGCTACACCTTC	CMCARGNYGYTF
15	TRBV5-5	NA	TRBJ2-7	NA	TGTGCCAGCAGGGGAACGGGGGCTGGGGTCTACGAGCAGTACTTC	CASRGTGAGVYEQYF
15	TRBV27	NA	TRBJ2-7	NA	TGTGCCAGCAGTCTTTATCCACAGGCAGCCAACGAGCAGTACTTC	CASSLYPQAANEQYF